These 13 T cell receptor beta chains came from one sample sequenced in a study of PD-1 blockade in classical Hodgkin lymphoma. Every single patient, without exception, relapsed after autologous stem cell transplantation, and brentuximab vedotin exposure varied. Some clones are missing from TCRdb's copy, which holds only in-frame ones; the method was immunoSEQ multiplex PCR. Seen here are some 39,000 clones, 88% observed once, and the top ten hold 8% to 10%. The specimen comprised peripheral blood mononuclear cells (PBMCs), sampled at baseline. The receptors shown here come from a human donor with classical Hodgkin lymphoma.

CDR3 residues: CASSIGPGQGSYEQYF. The DNA of the CDR3 is TGTGCCAGCAGTATAGGTCCGGGACAGGGCTCCTACGAGCAGTACTTC. The chain joins TRBV2 to TRBJ2-7, with TRBD1 matching over 9 bases. V was clipped by 5 bases and J by 0 bases; unmatched bases: 8. In germline, CDR1 is SNHLY, CDR2 FYNNEI. The CDR3 is made up of 16 amino acids.

The CDR3 bases are TGTGCCAGCAGTCCGAGACTAGCGGGAGGTTCGGAGCAGTACTTC. It specifies CASSPRLAGGSEQYF. The chain employs TRBV6-5 and TRBJ2-7; TRBD2 matches at 13 bases. There are 15 residues in the CDR3. Germline V gene lookup returns CDR1 MNHEY and CDR2 SVGAGI. J was trimmed by 7 bases and V by 5 bases; bases with no gene match: 8.

The J gene is TRBJ2-5, the V gene TRBV5-5, with 9 positions matching TRBD2. CDR1 is SGHKS and CDR2 is YYEKEE in the germline V gene (reference sequence). The CDR3 extends over 16 amino acids. V gave up 2 bases and J gave up 1 base; unmatched junction bases: 6. The CDR3, as DNA: TGTGCCAGCAGCTTAATAGCGGGAGTCGGCCAAGAGACCCAGTACTTC. Amino acid sequence: CASSLIAGVGQETQYF.

The rearrangement links TRBV7-9 to TRBJ1-4, with 7 bases matching TRBD1. The length of the CDR3 is 13 residues. Germline V gene sequence: CDR1 SEHNR, CDR2 FQNEAQ (reference sequence). The J segment lost 6 bases and the V segment lost 6 bases, leaving 4 bases of the junction unmatched. CDR3 bases: TGTGCCAGCAGAGGGGGCGCGGATGAAAAACTGTTTTTT. Encoded protein: CASRGGADEKLFF.

Turning to this clone: This specimen includes other DNA sequences encoding the same CDR3. The chain carries TRBV7-9 and TRBJ2-7; D is uncertain. CDR3 length: 15 amino acids. Trimming stripped 5 bases from V and 3 bases from J, with 17 bases between. CDR1 and CDR2 from the germline V gene are SEHNR and FQNEAQ (reference sequence). CDR3 nucleotide sequence: TGTGCCAGCAGCCCCCGATGGGATGGTGGCTACGAGCAGTACTTC. The encoded protein is CASSPRWDGGYEQYF.

This clone has a single count. V gene TRBV6-5 combines with J gene TRBJ2-3; D is possibly TRBD1 or TRBD2 (5 bases each). Looked up from germline, CDR1 is MNHEY and CDR2 is SVGAGI. There are 16 residues in the CDR3. V was pared by 2 bases and J by 2 bases, with 14 bases between. The CDR3 DNA reads TGTGCCAGCAGTTACGAGCTGGGGGTGAACACAGATACGCAGTATTTT. Translating gives CASSYELGVNTDTQYF.

The J gene is TRBJ2-1, the V gene TRBV7-9; 8 nucleotides align to TRBD1. V lost 7 bases and J lost 7; bases outside the gene matches: 12. This CDR3 region has 15 residues. Germline-derived CDR1 and CDR2 are SEHNR and FQNEAQ (reference sequence). The CDR3 loop reads CASTPGAGGWNEQFF. CDR3 sequence (DNA): TGTGCCAGCACCCCCGGGGCAGGGGGCTGGAATGAGCAGTTCTTC.

The gene calls are TRBV27 and TRBJ2-7; 7 positions match TRBD1. With 5 bases clipped from V and 5 bases from J, the junction kept 9 bases outside the gene matches. Germline-derived CDR1 and CDR2 are MNHEY and SMNVEV (reference sequence). This CDR3 has 14 amino acids. This CDR3 is CASSPSRGYHEQYF. The CDR3 DNA is TGTGCCAGCAGTCCCTCCAGGGGGTACCACGAGCAGTACTTC.

The rearrangement joins TRBV27 to TRBJ2-2; 9 bases match TRBD2. The J segment lost 5 bases and the V segment lost 6 bases, leaving 10 bases of the junction unmatched. This CDR3 is 16 amino acids long. The germline CDR1 and CDR2 sequences are MNHEY and SMNVEV (reference sequence). This CDR3 reads CASREVAGVWTGELFF. For the CDR3, the DNA is TGTGCCAGCAGAGAGGTAGCGGGAGTTTGGACCGGGGAGCTGTTTTTT.

The J gene is TRBJ2-1, the V gene TRBV27; D may be TRBD2 (6 bases). Germline V gene lookup returns CDR1 MNHEY and CDR2 SMNVEV (reference sequence). The CDR3 is made up of 13 amino acids. V dropped 8 bases and J dropped 6 bases, with 14 bases sitting between them. Here the CDR3 reads CASSLGGVNEQFF. CDR3 in DNA: TGTGCCAGCTCCTTGGGCGGGGTCAATGAGCAGTTCTTC.

The chain is built from TRBV6-5 and TRBJ2-7; 7 nucleotides match TRBD2. Per germline, CDR1 MNHEY and CDR2 SVGAGI. This CDR3 spans 11 amino acids. Trimming removed 6 bases from V and 9 bases from J; junction bases left unmatched: 5. CDR3 sequence (DNA): TGTGCCAGCAGGAGCGGGGCCTCGCAGTACTTC. Encoded protein: CASRSGASQYF.

This clone was picked up one time. The chain carries TRBV9 and TRBJ2-5; D remains ambiguous. Trimming cost V 3 bases and J 5 bases, with 11 bases left between them. Germline CDR1 and CDR2: SGDLS and YYNGEE. The CDR3 runs 13 residues. CDR3 residues: CASSGPPGETQYF. DNA for the CDR3: TGTGCCAGCAGCGGGCCGCCTGGGGAGACCCAGTACTTC.

A few counts support this clone. The V gene is TRBV10-2, the J gene TRBJ2-6, with TRBD1 as a possible D gene (5 bases). The CDR3 loop spans 17 amino acids. V was trimmed by 6 bases and J by 0 bases, leaving 15 bases between them. Looked up from germline, CDR1 is WSHSY and CDR2 is SAAADI. This chain's CDR3 is CASSPVTVSSGANVLTF. The CDR3 coding sequence is TGCGCCAGCAGCCCAGTGACAGTTAGCTCTGGGGCCAACGTCCTGACTTTC.